This T cell receptor (beta chain) was observed in a study of OX40 agonist ivuxolimab in advanced cancers. On cycle 4 day 1 and cycle 7 day 1, as well as at baseline, blood was sampled. Libraries were prepared by immunoSEQ multiplex PCR; TCRdb keeps only in-frame clonotypes and omits some of them. The sample includes about 41,000 clones, 85% seen only once; the top ten take under 3.5%. From germline, CDR1 is SGHRS and CDR2 YFSETQ. After removal of 4 bases from V and 3 bases from J, the junction contained 11 bases not matched to a gene. The CDR3 is made up of 17 amino acids. Sample: CD4+ or CD8+ T cells sorted from blood, taken in a trial of the OX40 agonist ivuxolimab. The source of this sequence is an adult with an advanced solid tumor such as melanoma, head and neck, liver or kidney cancer. The chain carries TRBV5-1 and TRBJ2-3; 10 bases map to TRBD2. The CDR3 loop is CASSPWTSGKPTDTQYF. CDR3 in DNA: TGCGCCAGCAGCCCCTGGACTAGCGGAAAGCCGACAGATACGCAGTATTTT.